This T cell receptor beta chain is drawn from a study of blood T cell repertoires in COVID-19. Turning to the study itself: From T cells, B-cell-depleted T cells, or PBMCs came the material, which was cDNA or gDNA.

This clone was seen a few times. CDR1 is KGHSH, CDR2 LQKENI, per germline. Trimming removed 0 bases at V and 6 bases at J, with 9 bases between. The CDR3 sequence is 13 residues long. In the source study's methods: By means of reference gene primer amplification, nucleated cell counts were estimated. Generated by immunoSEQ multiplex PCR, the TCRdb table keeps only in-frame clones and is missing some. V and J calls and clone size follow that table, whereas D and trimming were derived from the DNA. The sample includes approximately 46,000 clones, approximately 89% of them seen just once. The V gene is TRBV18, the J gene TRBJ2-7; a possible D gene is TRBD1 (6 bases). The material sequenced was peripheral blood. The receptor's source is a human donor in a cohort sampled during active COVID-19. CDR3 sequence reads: CASSPPGAVEQYF. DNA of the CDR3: TGTGCCAGCTCACCACCGGGGGCGGTCGAGCAGTACTTC.